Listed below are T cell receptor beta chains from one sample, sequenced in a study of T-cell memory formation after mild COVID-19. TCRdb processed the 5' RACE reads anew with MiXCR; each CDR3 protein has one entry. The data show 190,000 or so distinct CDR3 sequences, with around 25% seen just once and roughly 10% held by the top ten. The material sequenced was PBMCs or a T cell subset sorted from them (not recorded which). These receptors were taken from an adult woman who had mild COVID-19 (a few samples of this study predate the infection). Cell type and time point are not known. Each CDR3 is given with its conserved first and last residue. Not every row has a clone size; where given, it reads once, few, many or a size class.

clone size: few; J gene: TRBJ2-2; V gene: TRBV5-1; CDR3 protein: CASSLEGAGDTGELFF
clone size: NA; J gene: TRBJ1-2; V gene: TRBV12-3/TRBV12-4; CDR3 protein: CASSPGGTAIYTF
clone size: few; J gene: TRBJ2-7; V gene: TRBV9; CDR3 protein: CASSVGGPAYEQYF
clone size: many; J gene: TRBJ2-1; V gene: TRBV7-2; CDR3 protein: CASSSASLSGRANEQFF
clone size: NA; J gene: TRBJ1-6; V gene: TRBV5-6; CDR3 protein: CASSWTGGSYNSPLHF
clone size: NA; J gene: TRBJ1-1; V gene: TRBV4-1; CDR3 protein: CASSPRPWNTEAFF
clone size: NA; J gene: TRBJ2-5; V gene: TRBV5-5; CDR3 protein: CASSDGQGAETQYF
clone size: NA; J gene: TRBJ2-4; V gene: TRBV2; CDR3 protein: CASTILLAKNIQYF
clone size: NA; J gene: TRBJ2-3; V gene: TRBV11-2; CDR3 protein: CASRDPGEGVDTQYF
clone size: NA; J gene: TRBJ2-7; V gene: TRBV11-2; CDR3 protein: CASSLDLTSVNYEQYF
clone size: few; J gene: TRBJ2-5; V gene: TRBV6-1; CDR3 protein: CASSSSGQGRETQYF
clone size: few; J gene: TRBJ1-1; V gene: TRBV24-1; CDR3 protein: CATSGRGSNTEAFF